This T cell receptor (beta chain) was sequenced in a study of blood T cell repertoires in COVID-19. At the level of the study: There were acute and convalescent COVID-19 samples, and they came from the United States, Italy and Spain.

Germline trimming cut 3 bases from V and 4 bases from J; bases unmatched to any gene: 7. This CDR3 comprises 17 residues. Germline CDR1 KGHSH, CDR2 LQKENI. Per the authors' pipeline: Researchers report that nucleated cell counts were estimated from reference gene primer amplification. Measured with immunoSEQ multiplex PCR; TCRdb has only the in-frame clones, and not every one. D and trimming come from the DNA, and the V and J calls and clone size come from that table. The sample yields about 80,000 clones, over 75% seen once. The sequence derives from a man older than 75 with acute or convalescent COVID-19. Sequencing was done on a sample of peripheral blood. The chain employs TRBV18 and TRBJ1-6; 9 bases line up with TRBD1. CDR3 sequence (DNA): TGTGCCAGCTCACCCAACCCGACAGGGGGGTATAATTCACCCCTCCACTTT. Protein: CASSPNPTGGYNSPLHF. Full variable domain (rest looked up from reference TRBV18 and TRBJ1-6): NAGVMQNPRHLVRRRGQEARLRCSPMKGHSHVYWYRQLPEEGLKFMVYLQKENIIDESGMPKERFSAEFPKEGPSILRIQQVVRGDSAAYFCASSPNPTGGYNSPLHFGNGTRLTVT.